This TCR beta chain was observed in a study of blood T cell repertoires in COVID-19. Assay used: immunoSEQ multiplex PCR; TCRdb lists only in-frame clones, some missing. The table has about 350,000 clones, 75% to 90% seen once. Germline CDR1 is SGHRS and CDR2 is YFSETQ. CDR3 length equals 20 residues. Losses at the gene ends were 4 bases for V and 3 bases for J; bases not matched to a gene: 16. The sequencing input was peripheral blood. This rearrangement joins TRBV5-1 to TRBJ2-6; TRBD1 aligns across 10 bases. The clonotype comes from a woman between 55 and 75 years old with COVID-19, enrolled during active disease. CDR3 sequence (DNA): TGCGCCAGCAGCCGATACGGACAGGGGGTCCTAATTAATGGGGCCAACGTCCTGACTTTC. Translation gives CASSRYGQGVLINGANVLTF.